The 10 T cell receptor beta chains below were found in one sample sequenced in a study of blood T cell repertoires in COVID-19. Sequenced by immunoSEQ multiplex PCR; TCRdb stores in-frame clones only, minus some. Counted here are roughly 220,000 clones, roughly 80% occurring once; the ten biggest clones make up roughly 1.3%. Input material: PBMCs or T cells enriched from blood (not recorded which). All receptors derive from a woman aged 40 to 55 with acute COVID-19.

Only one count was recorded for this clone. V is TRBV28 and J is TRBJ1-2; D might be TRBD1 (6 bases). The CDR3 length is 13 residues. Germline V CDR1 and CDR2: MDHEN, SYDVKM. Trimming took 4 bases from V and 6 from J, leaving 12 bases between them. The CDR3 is CASSSFRGDGYTF. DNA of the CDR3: TGTGCCAGCAGTTCCTTCAGGGGAGATGGCTACACCTTC.

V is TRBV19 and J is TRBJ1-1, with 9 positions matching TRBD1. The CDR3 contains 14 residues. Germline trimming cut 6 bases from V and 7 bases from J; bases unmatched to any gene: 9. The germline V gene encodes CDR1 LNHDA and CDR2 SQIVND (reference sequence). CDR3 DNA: TGTGCCAGTAGGCCAGGGACAGGGCGGGATGAAGCTTTCTTT. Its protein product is CASRPGTGRDEAFF.

The CDR3 spells CSAAPGTGGETQYF. CDR3 bases: TGCAGCGCCGCACCCGGGACAGGCGGGGAGACCCAGTACTTC. This sequence joins TRBV29-1 and TRBJ2-5; TRBD1 aligns across 8 bases. Germline CDR1 is SQVTM and CDR2 is ANQGSEA. V dropped 7 bases and J dropped 5; count of bases not matched to a gene: 12. The CDR3 contains 14 residues.

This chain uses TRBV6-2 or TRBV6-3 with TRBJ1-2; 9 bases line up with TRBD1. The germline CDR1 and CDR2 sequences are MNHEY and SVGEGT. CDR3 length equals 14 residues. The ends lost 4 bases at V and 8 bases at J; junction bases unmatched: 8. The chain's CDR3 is CASSSGTGIRGYTF. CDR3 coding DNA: TGTGCCAGCAGTTCCGGGACAGGGATTAGGGGCTACACCTTC.

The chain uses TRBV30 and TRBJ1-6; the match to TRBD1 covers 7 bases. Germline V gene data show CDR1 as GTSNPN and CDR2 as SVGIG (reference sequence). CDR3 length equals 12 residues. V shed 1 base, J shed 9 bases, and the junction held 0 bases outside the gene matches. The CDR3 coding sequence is TGTGCCTGGAGTGGACAGGGTTCACCCCTCCACTTT. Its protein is CAWSGQGSPLHF. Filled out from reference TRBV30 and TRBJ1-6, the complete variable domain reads SQTIHQWPATLVQPVGSPLSLECTVEGTSNPNLYWYRQAAGRGLQLLFYSVGIGQISSEVPQNLSASRPQDRQFILSSKKLLLSDSGFYLCAWSGQGSPLHFGNGTRLTVT.

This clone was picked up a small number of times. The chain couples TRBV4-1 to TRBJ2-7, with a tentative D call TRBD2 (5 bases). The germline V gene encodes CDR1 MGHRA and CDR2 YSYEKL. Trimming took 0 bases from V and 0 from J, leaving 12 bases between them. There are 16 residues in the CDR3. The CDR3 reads CASSQDLAFNSYEQYF. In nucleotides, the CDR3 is TGCGCCAGCAGCCAAGATCTAGCCTTCAACTCCTACGAGCAGTACTTC.

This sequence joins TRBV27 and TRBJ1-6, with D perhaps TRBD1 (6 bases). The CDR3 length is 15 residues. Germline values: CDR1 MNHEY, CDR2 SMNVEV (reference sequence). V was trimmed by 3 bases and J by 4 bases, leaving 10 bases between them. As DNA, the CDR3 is TGTGCCAGCAGTTTGAGGGGACAATATAATTCACCCCTCCACTTT. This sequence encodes CASSLRGQYNSPLHF.

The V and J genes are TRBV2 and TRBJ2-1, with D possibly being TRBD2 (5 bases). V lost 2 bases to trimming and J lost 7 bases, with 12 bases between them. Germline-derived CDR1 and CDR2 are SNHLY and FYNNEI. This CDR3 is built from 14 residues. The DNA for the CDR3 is TGTGCCAGCAGTGAACCGGGGTTCCCAAATGAGCAGTTCTTC. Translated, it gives CASSEPGFPNEQFF.

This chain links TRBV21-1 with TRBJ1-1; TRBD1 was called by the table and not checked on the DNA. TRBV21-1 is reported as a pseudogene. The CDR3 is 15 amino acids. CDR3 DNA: TGTGCCAGCAGCAGCCGGGACAGGGTAATGTTTGCGGCTTTCTTT. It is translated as CASSSRDRVMFAAFF.

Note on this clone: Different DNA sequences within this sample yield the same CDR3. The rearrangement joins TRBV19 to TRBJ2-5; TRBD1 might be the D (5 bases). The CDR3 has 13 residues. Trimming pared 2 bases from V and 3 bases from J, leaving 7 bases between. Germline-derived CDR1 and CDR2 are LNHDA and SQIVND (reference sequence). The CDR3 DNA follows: TGTGCCAGTAGTATAACAGGAGAAGAGACCCAGTACTTC. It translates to CASSITGEETQYF.